The subject of this entry is one T cell receptor (beta chain). The read terminates 3 residues ahead of where the CDR3 ends, so the germline J gene completes it. Clones were read by immunoSEQ multiplex PCR, and TCRdb kept only the in-frame ones, dropping some. The sample holds approximately 37,000 clones. This entry is derived from a study of T cells in women clearing cervical HPV infection. The V gene's germline CDR1 is MGHRA and CDR2 YSYEKL. The V and J ends lost 1 base and 4 bases respectively, with 8 bases between them. The CDR3 extends over 13 amino acids. Prevalent HPV16 infections were excluded; only incident single HPV16 infections included.

The source of this sequence is a woman aged 18-70 years with a cervical HPV16 infection that either progressed to CIN3+ or cleared (not recorded which). The V and J genes are TRBV4-1 and TRBJ2-7; D unresolved. The sequenced sample was blood buffy coat. Here the CDR3 reads CASSQVPLYEQYF. The CDR3 bases that were read are TGCGCCAGCAGCCAAGTGCCACTGTACGAG.